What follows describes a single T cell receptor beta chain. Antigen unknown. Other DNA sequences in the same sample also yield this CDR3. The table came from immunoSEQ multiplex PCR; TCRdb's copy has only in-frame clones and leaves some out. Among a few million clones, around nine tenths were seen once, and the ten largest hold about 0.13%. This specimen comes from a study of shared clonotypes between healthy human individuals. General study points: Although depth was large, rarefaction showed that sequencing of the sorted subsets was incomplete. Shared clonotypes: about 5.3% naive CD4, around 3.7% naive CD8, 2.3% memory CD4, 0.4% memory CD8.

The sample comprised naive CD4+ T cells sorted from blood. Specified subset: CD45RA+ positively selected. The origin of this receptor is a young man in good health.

CDR3 DNA: TGTGCCAGCTCACCACCGATCCGGGAGCAGTACTTC. Its protein product is CASSPPIREQYF. The chain combines TRBV18 with TRBJ2-7; D ambiguous. There are 12 residues in the CDR3. The V gene's germline CDR1 is KGHSH and CDR2 LQKENI. V lost 0 bases and J lost 7, with 7 bases in between.